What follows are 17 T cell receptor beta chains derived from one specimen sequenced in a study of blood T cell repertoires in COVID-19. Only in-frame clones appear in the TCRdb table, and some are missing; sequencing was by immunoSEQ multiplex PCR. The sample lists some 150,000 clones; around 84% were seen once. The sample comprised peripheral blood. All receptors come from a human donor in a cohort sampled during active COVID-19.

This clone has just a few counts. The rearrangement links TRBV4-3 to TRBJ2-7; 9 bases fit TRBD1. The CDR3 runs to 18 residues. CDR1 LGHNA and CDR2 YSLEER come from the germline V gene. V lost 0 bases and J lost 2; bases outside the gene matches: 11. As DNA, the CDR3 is TGCGCCAGCAGCCAAGACCTTTTGAGGACAGGGGTCCCCTACGAGCAGTACTTC. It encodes CASSQDLLRTGVPYEQYF.

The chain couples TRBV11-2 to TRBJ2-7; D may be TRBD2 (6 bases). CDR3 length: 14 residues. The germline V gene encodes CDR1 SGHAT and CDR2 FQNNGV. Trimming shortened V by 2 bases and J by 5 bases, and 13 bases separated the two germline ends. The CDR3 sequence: CASSLSPGRNEQYF. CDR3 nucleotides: TGTGCCAGCAGCTTATCCCCAGGGAGGAACGAGCAGTACTTC.

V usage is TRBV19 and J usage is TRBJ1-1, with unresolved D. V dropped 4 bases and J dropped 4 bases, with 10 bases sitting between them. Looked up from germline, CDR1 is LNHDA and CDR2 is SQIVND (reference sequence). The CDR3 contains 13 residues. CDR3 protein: CASSNSRGTEAFF. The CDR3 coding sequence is TGTGCCAGTAGTAACTCCCGGGGCACTGAAGCTTTCTTT. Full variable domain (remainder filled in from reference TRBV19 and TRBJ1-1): DGGITQSPKYLFRKEGQNVTLSCEQNLNHDAMYWYRQDPGQGLRLIYYSQIVNDFQKGDIAEGYSVSREKKESFPLTVTSAQKNPTAFYLCASSNSRGTEAFFGQGTRLTVV.

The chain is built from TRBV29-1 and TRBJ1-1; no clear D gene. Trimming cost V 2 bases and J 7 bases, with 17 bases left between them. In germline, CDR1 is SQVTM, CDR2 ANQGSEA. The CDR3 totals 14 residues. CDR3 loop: CSVEFPGLRNEAFF. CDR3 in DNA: TGCAGCGTTGAATTTCCGGGGTTAAGGAATGAAGCTTTCTTT.

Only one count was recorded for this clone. The CDR3 protein is CASSLDGGQYF. The CDR3, as DNA: TGCGCCAGCAGCTTGGACGGGGGGCAGTACTTC. V and J are TRBV5-1 and TRBJ2-7, with D perhaps TRBD2 (6 bases). The CDR3 is made up of 11 amino acids. Trimming left V 0 bases short and J 9 bases short, with 7 bases between. Germline loops: CDR1 SGHRS, CDR2 YFSETQ.

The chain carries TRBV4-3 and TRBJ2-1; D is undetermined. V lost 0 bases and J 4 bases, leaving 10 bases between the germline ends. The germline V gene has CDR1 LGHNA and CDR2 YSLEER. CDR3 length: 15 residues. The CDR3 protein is CASSQEADTYNEQFF. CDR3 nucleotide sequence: TGCGCCAGCAGCCAAGAAGCCGACACTTACAATGAGCAGTTCTTC.

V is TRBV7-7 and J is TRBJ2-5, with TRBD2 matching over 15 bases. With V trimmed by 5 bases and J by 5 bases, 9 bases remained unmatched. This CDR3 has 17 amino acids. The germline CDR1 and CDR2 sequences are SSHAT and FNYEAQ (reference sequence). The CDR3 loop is CASSPGLAGGLGETQYF. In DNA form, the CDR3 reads TGTGCCAGCAGCCCTGGACTAGCGGGGGGGCTAGGGGAGACCCAGTACTTC.

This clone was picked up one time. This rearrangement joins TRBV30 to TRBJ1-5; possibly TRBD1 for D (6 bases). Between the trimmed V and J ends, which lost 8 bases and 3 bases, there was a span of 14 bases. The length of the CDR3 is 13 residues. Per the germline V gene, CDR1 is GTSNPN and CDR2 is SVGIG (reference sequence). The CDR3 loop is CAAGRGFNQPQHF. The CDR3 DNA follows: TGTGCCGCCGGGAGGGGGTTCAATCAGCCCCAGCATTTT.

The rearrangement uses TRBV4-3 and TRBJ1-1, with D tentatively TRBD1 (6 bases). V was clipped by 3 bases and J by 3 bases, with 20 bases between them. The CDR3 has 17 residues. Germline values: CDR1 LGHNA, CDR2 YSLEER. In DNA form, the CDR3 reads TGCGCCAGCAGCCAGGGTCCTTCAGGGGACGGGTACACTGAAGCTTTCTTT. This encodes CASSQGPSGDGYTEAFF.

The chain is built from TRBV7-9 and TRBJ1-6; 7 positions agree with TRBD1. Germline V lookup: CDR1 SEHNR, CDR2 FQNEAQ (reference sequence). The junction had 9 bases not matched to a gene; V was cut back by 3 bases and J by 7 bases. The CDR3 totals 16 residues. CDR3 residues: CASSFRDRVGNSPLHF. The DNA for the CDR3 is TGTGCCAGCAGCTTTCGAGACAGGGTAGGGAATTCACCCCTCCACTTT.

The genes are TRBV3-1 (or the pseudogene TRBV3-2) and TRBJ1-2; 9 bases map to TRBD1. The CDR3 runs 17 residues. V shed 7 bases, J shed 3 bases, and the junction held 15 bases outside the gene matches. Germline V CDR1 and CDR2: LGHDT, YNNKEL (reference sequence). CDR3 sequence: CASNPVVSGQGYYGYTF. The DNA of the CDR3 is TGTGCCAGCAACCCTGTGGTCTCGGGACAGGGTTACTATGGCTACACCTTC.

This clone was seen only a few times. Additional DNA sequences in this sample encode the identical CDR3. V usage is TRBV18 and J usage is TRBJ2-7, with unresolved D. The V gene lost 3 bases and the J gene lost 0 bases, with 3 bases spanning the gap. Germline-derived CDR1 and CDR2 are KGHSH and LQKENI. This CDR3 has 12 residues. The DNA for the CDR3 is TGTGCCAGCTCACCTAGCTCCTACGAGCAGTACTTC. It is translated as CASSPSSYEQYF.

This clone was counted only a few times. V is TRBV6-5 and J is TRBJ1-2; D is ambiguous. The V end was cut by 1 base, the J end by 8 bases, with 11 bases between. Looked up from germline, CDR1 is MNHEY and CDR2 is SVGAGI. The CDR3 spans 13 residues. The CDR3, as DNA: TGTGCCAGCAGTTACTATCAAGAGGGAGGCTACACCTTC. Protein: CASSYYQEGGYTF.

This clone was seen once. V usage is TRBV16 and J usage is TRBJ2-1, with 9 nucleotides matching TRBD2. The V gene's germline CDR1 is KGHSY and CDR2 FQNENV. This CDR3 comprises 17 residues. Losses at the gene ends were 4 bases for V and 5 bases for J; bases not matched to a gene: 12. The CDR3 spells CASSRQPPSGDNNEQFF. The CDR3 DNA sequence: TGTGCCAGCAGCCGCCAGCCCCCTAGCGGGGACAACAATGAGCAGTTCTTC.

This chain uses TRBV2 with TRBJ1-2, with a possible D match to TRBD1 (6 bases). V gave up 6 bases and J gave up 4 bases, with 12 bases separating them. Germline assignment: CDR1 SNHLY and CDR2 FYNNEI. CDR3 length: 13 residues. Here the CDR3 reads CASRETGFYGYTF. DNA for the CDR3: TGTGCCAGCAGAGAAACAGGGTTCTATGGCTACACCTTC.

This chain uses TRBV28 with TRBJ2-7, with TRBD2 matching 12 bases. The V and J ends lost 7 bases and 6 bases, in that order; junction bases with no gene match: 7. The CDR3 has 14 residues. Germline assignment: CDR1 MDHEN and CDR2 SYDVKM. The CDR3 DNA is TGTGCCAGCACCCCTGGGACTAGCGGGCTCGAGCAGTACTTC. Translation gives CASTPGTSGLEQYF.

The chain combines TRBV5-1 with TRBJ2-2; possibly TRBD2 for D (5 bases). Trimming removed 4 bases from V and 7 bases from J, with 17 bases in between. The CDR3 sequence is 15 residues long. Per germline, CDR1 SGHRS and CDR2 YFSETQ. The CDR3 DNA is TGCGCCAGCAGCCCTCCCGGGGTTGGCGTCGGGGAGCTGTTTTTT. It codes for CASSPPGVGVGELFF.